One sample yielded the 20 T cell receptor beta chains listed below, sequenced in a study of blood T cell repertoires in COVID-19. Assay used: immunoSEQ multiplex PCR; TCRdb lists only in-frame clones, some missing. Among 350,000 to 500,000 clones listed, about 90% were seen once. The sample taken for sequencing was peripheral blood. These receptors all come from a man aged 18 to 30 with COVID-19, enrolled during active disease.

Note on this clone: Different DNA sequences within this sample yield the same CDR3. The CDR3 protein is CASSAVNTEAFF. The CDR3 nucleotides are TGCGCCAGCAGTGCGGTGAACACTGAAGCTTTCTTT. The V and J genes are TRBV10-2 and TRBJ1-1; no clear D. The CDR3 covers 12 residues. Trimming left V 4 bases short and J 0 bases short, with 3 bases between. Germline CDR1 reads WSHSY; CDR2 reads SAAADI.

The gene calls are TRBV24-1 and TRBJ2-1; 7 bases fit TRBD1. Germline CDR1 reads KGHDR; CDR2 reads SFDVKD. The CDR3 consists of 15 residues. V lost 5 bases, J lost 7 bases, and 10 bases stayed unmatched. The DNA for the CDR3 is TGTGCCACCAGTGTCAACACAGGGGCCTTGAATGAGCAGTTCTTC. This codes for CATSVNTGALNEQFF.

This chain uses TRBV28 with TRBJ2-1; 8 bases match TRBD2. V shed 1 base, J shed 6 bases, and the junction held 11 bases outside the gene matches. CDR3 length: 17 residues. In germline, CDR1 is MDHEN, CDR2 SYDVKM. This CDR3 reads CASSLSRLAGSVNEQFF. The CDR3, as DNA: TGTGCCAGCAGTTTATCTCGCCTAGCGGGCTCTGTCAATGAGCAGTTCTTC.

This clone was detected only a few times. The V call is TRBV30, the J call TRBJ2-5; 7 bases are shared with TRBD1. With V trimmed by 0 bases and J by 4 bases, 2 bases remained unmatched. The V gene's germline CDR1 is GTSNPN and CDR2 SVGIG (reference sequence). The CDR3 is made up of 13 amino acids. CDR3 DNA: TGTGCCTGGAGTGTGAAGGGGGCAGAGACCCAGTACTTC. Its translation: CAWSVKGAETQYF.

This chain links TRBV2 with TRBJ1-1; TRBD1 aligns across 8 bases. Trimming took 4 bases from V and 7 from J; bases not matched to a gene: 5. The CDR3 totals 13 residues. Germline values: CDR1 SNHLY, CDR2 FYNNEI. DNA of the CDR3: TGTGCCAGCAGTGGGACAGGGTTGAGTGAAGCTTTCTTT. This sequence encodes CASSGTGLSEAFF.

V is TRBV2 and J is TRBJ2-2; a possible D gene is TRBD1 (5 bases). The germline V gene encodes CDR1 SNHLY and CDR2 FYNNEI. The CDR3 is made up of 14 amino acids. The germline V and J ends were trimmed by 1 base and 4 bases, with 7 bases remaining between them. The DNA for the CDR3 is TGTGCCAGCAGTGAAGGGGGCGTCACCGGGGAGCTGTTTTTT. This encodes CASSEGGVTGELFF.

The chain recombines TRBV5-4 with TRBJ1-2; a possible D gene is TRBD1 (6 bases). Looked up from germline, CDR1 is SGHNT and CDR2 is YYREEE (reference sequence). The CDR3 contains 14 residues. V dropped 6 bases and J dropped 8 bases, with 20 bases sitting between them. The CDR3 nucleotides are TGTGCCAGCACCCTACCAAACAGGGAGGGCGGCTACACCTTC. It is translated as CASTLPNREGGYTF.

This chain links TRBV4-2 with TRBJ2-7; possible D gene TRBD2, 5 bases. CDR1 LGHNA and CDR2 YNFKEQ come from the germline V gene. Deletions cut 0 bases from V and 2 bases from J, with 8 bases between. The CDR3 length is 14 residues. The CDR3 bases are TGTGCCAGCAGCCAAGACCGGGGAACCTACGAGCAGTACTTC. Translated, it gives CASSQDRGTYEQYF.

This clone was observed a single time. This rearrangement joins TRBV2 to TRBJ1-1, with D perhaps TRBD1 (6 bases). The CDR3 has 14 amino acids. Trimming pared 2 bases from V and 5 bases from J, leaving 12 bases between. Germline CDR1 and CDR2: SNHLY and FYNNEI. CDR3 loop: CASSELQGSTEAFF. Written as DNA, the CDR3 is TGTGCCAGCAGTGAACTTCAGGGGAGTACTGAAGCTTTCTTT.

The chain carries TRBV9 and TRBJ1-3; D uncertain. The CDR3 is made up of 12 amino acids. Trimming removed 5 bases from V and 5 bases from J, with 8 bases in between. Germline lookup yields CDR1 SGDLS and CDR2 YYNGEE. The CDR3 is CASRALRNTIYF. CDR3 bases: TGTGCCAGCAGGGCTCTCCGAAACACCATATATTTT.

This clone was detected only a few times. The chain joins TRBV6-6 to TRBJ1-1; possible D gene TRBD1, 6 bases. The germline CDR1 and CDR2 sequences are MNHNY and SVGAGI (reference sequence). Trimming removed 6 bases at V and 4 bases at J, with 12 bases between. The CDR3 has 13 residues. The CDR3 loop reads CASRQGTATEAFF. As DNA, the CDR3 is TGTGCCAGCAGACAGGGCACCGCCACTGAAGCTTTCTTT.

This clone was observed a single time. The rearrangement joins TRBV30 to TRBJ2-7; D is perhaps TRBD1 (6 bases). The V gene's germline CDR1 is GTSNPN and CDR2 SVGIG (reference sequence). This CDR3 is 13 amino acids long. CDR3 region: CVIRQESSYEQYF. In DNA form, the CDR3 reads TGTGTAATACGACAGGAGAGCTCCTACGAGCAGTACTTC.

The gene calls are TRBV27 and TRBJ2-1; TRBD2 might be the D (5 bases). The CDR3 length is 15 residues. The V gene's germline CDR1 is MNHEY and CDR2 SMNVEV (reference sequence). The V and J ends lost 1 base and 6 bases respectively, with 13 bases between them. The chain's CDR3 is CASSLLAGGINEQFF. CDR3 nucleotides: TGTGCCAGCAGTTTATTGGCGGGCGGAATCAATGAGCAGTTCTTC.

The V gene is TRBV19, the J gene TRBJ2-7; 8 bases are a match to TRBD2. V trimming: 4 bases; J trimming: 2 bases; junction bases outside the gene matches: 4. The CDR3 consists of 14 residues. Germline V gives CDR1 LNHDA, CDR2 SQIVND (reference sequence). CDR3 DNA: TGTGCCAGTAGTACGGGGGGGGTCGCCTACGAGCAGTACTTC. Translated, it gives CASSTGGVAYEQYF.

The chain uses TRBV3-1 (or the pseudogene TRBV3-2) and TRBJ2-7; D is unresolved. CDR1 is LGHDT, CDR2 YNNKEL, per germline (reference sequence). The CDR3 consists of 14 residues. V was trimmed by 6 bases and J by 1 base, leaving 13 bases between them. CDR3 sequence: CASSPRAISYEQYF. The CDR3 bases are TGTGCCAGCAGTCCCCGTGCGATATCCTACGAGCAGTACTTC.

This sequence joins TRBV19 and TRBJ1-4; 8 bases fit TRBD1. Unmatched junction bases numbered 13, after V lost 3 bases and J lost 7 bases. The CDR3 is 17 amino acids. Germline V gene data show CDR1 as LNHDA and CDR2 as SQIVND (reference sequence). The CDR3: CASSIEGWWTGTEKLFF. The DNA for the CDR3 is TGTGCCAGTAGTATTGAGGGGTGGTGGACAGGGACTGAAAAACTGTTTTTT.

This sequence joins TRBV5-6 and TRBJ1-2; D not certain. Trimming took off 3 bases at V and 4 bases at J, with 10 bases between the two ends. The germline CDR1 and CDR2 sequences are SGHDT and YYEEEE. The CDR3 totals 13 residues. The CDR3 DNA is TGTGCCAGCAGCTCGGGAAGGGTCTATGGCTACACCTTC. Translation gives CASSSGRVYGYTF.

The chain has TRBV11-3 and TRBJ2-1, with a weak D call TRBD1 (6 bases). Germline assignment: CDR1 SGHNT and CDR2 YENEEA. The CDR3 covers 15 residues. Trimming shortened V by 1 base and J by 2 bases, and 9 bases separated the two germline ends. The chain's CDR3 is CASSLGGPPYNEQFF. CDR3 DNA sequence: TGTGCCAGCAGCTTAGGGGGGCCCCCCTACAATGAGCAGTTCTTC.

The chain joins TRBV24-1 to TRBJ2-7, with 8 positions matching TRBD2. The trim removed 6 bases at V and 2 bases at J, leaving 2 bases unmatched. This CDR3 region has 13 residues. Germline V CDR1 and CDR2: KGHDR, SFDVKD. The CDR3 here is CATSSGSTYEQYF. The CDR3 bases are TGTGCCACCAGTAGCGGGAGTACCTACGAGCAGTACTTC.

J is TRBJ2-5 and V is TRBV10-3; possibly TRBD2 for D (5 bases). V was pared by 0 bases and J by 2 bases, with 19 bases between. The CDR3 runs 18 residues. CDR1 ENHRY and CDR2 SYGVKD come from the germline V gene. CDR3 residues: CAISESTVGGLLQETQYF. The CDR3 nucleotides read TGTGCCATCAGTGAGTCGACGGTAGGAGGACTTTTACAAGAGACCCAGTACTTC.